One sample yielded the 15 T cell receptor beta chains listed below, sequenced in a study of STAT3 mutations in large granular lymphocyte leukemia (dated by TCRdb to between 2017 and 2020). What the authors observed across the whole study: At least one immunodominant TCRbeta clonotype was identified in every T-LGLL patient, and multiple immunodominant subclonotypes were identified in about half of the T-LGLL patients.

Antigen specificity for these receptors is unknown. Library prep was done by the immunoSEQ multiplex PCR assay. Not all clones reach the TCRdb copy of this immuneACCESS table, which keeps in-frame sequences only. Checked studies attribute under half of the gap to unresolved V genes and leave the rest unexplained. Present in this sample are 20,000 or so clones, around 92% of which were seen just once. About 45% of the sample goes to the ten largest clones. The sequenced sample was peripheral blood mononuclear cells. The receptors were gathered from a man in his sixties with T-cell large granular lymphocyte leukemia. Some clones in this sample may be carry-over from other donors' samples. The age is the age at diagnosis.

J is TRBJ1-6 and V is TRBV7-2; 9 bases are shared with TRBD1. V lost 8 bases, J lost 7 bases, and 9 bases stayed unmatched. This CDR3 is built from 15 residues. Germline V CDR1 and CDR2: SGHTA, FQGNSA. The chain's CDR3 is CASVEWGQGNSPLHF. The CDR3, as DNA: TGTGCCAGCGTAGAATGGGGACAGGGAAATTCACCCCTCCACTTT. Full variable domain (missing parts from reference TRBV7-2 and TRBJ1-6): GAGVSQSPSNKVTEKGKDVELRCDPISGHTALYWYRQSLGQGLEFLIYFQGNSAPDKSGLPSDRFSAERTGGSVSTLTIQRTQQEDSAVYLCASVEWGQGNSPLHFGNGTRLTVT.

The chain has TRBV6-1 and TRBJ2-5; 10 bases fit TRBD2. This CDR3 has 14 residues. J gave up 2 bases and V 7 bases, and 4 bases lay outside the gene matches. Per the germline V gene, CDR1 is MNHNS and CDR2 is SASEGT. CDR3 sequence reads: CASKAGGPQETQYF. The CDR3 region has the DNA TGTGCCAGCAAAGCGGGAGGGCCGCAAGAGACCCAGTACTTC.

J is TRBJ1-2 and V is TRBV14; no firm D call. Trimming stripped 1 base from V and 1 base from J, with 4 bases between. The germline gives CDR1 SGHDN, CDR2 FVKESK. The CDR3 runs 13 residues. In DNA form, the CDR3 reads TGTGCCAGCAGCCAAGCCGTTAACTATGGCTACACCTTC. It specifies CASSQAVNYGYTF.

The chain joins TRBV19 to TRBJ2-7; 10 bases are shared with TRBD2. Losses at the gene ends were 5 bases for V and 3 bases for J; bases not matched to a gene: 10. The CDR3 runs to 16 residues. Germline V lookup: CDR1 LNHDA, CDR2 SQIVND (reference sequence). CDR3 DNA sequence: TGTGCCAGTAGTCCGTGGGGTAGGACTAGCGGCTACGAGCAGTACTTC. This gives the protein CASSPWGRTSGYEQYF.

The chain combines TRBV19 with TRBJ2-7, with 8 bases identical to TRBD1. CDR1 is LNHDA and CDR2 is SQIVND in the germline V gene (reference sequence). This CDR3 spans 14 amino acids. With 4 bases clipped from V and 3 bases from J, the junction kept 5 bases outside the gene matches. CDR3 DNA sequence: TGTGCCAGTAGTACCGGGACAGGCCTCTACGAGCAGTACTTC. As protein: CASSTGTGLYEQYF.

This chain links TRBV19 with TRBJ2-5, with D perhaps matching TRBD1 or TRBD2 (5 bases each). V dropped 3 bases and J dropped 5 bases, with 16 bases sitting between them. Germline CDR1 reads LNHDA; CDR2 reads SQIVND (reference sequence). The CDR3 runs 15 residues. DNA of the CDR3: TGTGCCAGTAGTATTAGGGGAGAACTGTGGGAGACCCAGTACTTC. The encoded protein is CASSIRGELWETQYF.

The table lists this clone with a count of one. CDR3 sequence (DNA): TGCAGCGCCCTAGGAACTGGGGACTATGGCTACACCTTC. Protein sequence: CSALGTGDYGYTF. The chain is built from TRBV29-1 and TRBJ1-2; no clear D gene. Trimming pared 7 bases from V and 3 bases from J, leaving 15 bases between. Germline CDR1 SQVTM, CDR2 ANQGSEA. This CDR3 has 13 amino acids.

CDR3 in DNA: TGTGCCAGCAGTCCAGGGTTCGGTCAGCCCCAGCATTTT. This encodes CASSPGFGQPQHF. The chain couples TRBV6-5 to TRBJ1-5; D may be TRBD1 (5 bases). CDR1 and CDR2 from the germline V gene are MNHEY and SVGAGI. Trimming shortened V by 5 bases and J by 6 bases, and 11 bases separated the two germline ends. CDR3 length: 13 amino acids.

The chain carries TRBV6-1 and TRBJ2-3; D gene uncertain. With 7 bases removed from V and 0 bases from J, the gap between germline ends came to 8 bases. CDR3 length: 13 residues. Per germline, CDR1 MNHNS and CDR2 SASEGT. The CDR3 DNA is TGTGCCAGCACAGTCCCTAGCACAGATACGCAGTATTTT. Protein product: CASTVPSTDTQYF.

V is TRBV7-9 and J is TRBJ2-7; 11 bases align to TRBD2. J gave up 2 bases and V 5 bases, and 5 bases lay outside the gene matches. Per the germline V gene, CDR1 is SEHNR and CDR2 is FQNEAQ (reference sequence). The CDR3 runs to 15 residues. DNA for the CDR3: TGTGCCAGCAGCCCCTTAGCGGGAGGGCCCTACGAGCAGTACTTC. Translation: CASSPLAGGPYEQYF.

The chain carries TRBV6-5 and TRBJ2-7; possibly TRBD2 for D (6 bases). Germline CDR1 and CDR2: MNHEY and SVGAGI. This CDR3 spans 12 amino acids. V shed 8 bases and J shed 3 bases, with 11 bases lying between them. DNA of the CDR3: TGTGCCAGCTGGTCGGGGGTCTACGAGCAGTACTTC. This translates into CASWSGVYEQYF.

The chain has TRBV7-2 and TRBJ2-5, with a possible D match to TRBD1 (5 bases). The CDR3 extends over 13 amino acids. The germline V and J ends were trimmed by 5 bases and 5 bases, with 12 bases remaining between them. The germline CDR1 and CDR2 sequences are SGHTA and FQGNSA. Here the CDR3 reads CASSQGQAETQYF. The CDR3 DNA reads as TGTGCCAGCAGCCAGGGTCAGGCCGAGACCCAGTACTTC.

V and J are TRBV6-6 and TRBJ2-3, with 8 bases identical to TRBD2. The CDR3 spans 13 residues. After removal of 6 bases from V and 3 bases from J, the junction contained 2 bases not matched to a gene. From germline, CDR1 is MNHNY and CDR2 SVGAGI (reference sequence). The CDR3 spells CASRASGTDTQYF. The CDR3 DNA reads TGTGCCAGCAGGGCTAGCGGGACAGATACGCAGTATTTT.

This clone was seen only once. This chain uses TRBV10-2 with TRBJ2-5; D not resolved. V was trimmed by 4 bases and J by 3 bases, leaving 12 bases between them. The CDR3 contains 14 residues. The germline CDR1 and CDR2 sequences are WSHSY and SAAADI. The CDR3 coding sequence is TGCGCCAGCAGTGTCGCGAGGAAAGAAGAGACCCAGTACTTC. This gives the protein CASSVARKEETQYF.

The CDR3 DNA follows: TGTGCCGCTCCTGGGACTGGCCCTTCGGACAATGAGCAGTTCTTC. Its protein is CAAPGTGPSDNEQFF. The chain links TRBV10-3 to TRBJ2-1, with a possible D match to TRBD2 (6 bases). The length of the CDR3 is 15 residues. CDR1 ENHRY and CDR2 SYGVKD come from the germline V gene. V gave up 11 bases and J gave up 5 bases, with 22 bases separating them.